Listed here are 21 T cell receptor beta chains from one sample, sequenced in a study of identical twins. In TCRdb, the 5' RACE reads were re-called with MiXCR into one record per CDR3 protein. This sample yields nearly 650,000 distinct CDR3 sequences, of which under 8.5% are seen a single time; about 1.5% belongs to the top ten. This same sample was also part of a study on yellow fever vaccine responses in identical twins.

The sample was PBMCs. The receptors here all came from a woman aged 18-29 years in good health.

This clonotype has more than one count but fewer than ten. The V and J genes are TRBV7-9 and TRBJ1-1; D ambiguous. V lost 8 bases and J 1 base, leaving 5 bases between the germline ends. CDR3 size: 11 residues. Germline values: CDR1 SEHNR, CDR2 FQNEAQ (reference sequence). The CDR3 reads CASGKNTEAFF. DNA for the CDR3: TGTGCCAGCGGGAAGAACACTGAAGCTTTCTTT.

This clonotype was seen many times. The chain carries TRBV12-3 or TRBV12-4 and TRBJ2-3, with 12 bases lining up with TRBD2. Losses at the gene ends were 3 bases for V and 5 bases for J; bases not matched to a gene: 12. This CDR3 has 18 residues. The CDR3 here is CASSFVSQGLAGGDTQYF. The DNA for the CDR3 is TGTGCCAGCAGTTTTGTATCGCAGGGACTAGCGGGCGGAGATACGCAGTATTTT.

This clonotype was seen a handful of times. The genes are TRBV6-1 and TRBJ1-4; D may be TRBD1 (6 bases). The CDR3 loop spans 15 amino acids. In germline, CDR1 is MNHNS, CDR2 SASEGT. Trimming stripped 5 bases from V and 7 bases from J, with 17 bases between. CDR3 in DNA: TGTGCCAGCAGTATGACAGGTCGGCCAATTGAAAAACTGTTTTTT. Its protein is CASSMTGRPIEKLFF.

The chain uses TRBV20-1 and TRBJ2-2, with 11 bases aligning to TRBD2. CDR3 size: 17 residues. With V trimmed by 3 bases and J by 4 bases, 10 bases remained unmatched. The V gene's germline CDR1 is DFQATT and CDR2 SNEGSKA (reference sequence). CDR3 sequence (DNA): TGCAGTGCTAGGGTCCTACTAGCGGGAGCCGTCACCGGGGAGCTGTTTTTT. This sequence encodes CSARVLLAGAVTGELFF.

The rearrangement links TRBV2 to TRBJ2-2, with 10 bases matching TRBD2. The trim removed 1 base at V and 5 bases at J, leaving 4 bases unmatched. Per the germline V gene, CDR1 is SNHLY and CDR2 is FYNNEI. This CDR3 has 16 residues. CDR3 amino acids: CASSEELAGVTGELFF. CDR3 DNA: TGTGCCAGCAGTGAAGAGCTAGCGGGAGTTACCGGGGAGCTGTTTTTT.

This clonotype was seen repeatedly, ten times or more. The chain uses TRBV2 and TRBJ2-5; D possibly matches TRBD1 or TRBD2 (5 bases each). V dropped 10 bases and J dropped 2 bases, with 14 bases sitting between them. The CDR3 is made up of 13 amino acids. The V gene's germline CDR1 is SNHLY and CDR2 FYNNEI. CDR3 bases: TGTGCCATCCAAGACGGGGCTCAAGAGACCCAGTACTTC. Encoded protein: CAIQDGAQETQYF.

This chain connects TRBV10-3 to TRBJ2-1, with D uncertain. Germline CDR1 reads ENHRY; CDR2 reads SYGVKD. V was pared by 9 bases and J by 6 bases, with 21 bases between. The CDR3 contains 15 residues. The CDR3 DNA reads TGTGCCATTGGCCGTGCGGTGTCCACCGGCAATGAGCAGTTCTTC. Translating gives CAIGRAVSTGNEQFF.

This clonotype was observed a handful of times. The chain carries TRBV7-9 and TRBJ1-1, with a possible D match to TRBD1 (5 bases). The CDR3 is 14 residues long. The V gene's germline CDR1 is SEHNR and CDR2 FQNEAQ (reference sequence). Deletions cut 4 bases from V and 3 bases from J, with 12 bases between. The CDR3 DNA is TGTGCCAGCAGCTCCCGTGGGACCTACACTGAAGCTTTCTTT. Translated: CASSSRGTYTEAFF. Supplemented by reference TRBV7-9 and TRBJ1-1, the full variable domain reads DTGVSQNPRHKITKRGQNVTFRCDPISEHNRLYWYRQTLGQGPEFLTYFQNEAQLEKSRLLSDRFSAERPKGSFSTLEIQRTEQGDSAMYLCASSSRGTYTEAFFGQGTRLTVV.

The sample holds a few counts of this clonotype. The J gene is TRBJ2-7, the V gene TRBV7-8; a possible D gene is TRBD2 (5 bases). CDR3 length: 15 residues. Germline CDR1 reads SGHVS; CDR2 reads FQNEAQ. V was pared by 1 base and J by 0 bases, with 10 bases between. CDR3 residues: CASSLVEDSSYEQYF. The CDR3 region has the DNA TGTGCCAGCAGCTTAGTAGAGGACTCCTCCTACGAGCAGTACTTC. The full variable domain, in which reference TRBV7-8 and TRBJ2-7 provide the parts outside the CDR3, is GAGVSQSPRYKVAKRGQDVALRCDPISGHVSLFWYQQALGQGPEFLTYFQNEAQLDKSGLPSDRFFAERPEGSVSTLKIQRTQQEDSAVYLCASSLVEDSSYEQYFGPGTRLTVT.

This clonotype occurred many times. The CDR3 DNA reads as TGTGCCAGCAGCTTAGCCCCACAGAGCAATCAGCCCCAGCATTTT. Residues: CASSLAPQSNQPQHF. The J gene is TRBJ1-5, the V gene TRBV11-2; D is undetermined. Germline V gives CDR1 SGHAT, CDR2 FQNNGV. Trimming shortened V by 1 base and J by 1 base, and 8 bases separated the two germline ends. This CDR3 has 15 amino acids.

The sample holds a few counts of this clonotype. This chain connects TRBV5-1 to TRBJ2-1, with 14 bases matching TRBD2. The CDR3 is 15 residues long. Germline CDR1 SGHRS, CDR2 YFSETQ. The V gene end was trimmed by 4 bases and the J gene end by 8 bases; junction bases not matched to a gene: 5. The CDR3 spells CASSPWGLAGDEQFF. The CDR3 nucleotides are TGCGCCAGCAGCCCCTGGGGACTAGCGGGGGATGAGCAGTTCTTC.

In this sample, this clonotype turned up many times. The chain employs TRBV12-3 or TRBV12-4 and TRBJ2-3; D is unclear. This CDR3 spans 12 amino acids. Between the trimmed V and J ends, which lost 3 bases and 8 bases, there was a span of 9 bases. The CDR3 coding sequence is TGTGCCAGCAGTTTTGGCCATTCTACGCAGTATTTT. Encoded protein: CASSFGHSTQYF.

This clonotype was counted a few times. V and J are TRBV15 and TRBJ2-7; TRBD1 matches 9 bases. CDR3 size: 16 residues. Germline V gene data show CDR1 as LNHNV and CDR2 as YYDKDF (reference sequence). Trimming took 5 bases from V and 3 from J; bases not matched to a gene: 11. CDR3 in DNA: TGTGCCACCAGCGCCCGATGGGACAGGGACGGCTACGAGCAGTACTTC. This codes for CATSARWDRDGYEQYF.

This clonotype came up a few times. The V and J genes are TRBV9 and TRBJ2-1, with 9 bases identical to TRBD2. This CDR3 is 15 amino acids long. Germline V gene sequence: CDR1 SGDLS, CDR2 YYNGEE. The V segment lost 0 bases and the J segment 10 bases; nucleotides outside the gene matches: 8. The CDR3 here is CASSVDSSGRGEQFF. The CDR3 DNA is TGTGCCAGCAGCGTAGATAGTAGCGGGAGAGGGGAGCAGTTCTTC.

This sequence joins TRBV29-1 and TRBJ2-2; 7 bases line up with TRBD1. Germline V gene sequence: CDR1 SQVTM, CDR2 ANQGSEA. This CDR3 comprises 16 residues. V lost 4 bases, J lost 5 bases, and 13 bases stayed unmatched. The CDR3 protein is CSVGDQTGLVTGELFF. CDR3 DNA: TGCAGCGTTGGGGACCAGACAGGGTTGGTGACCGGGGAGCTGTTTTTT.

The table lists this clonotype with many counts. This sequence joins TRBV2 and TRBJ1-5; D not certain. The length of the CDR3 is 14 residues. Germline CDR1 is SNHLY and CDR2 is FYNNEI. The V and J ends lost 4 bases and 3 bases respectively, with 10 bases between them. CDR3 loop: CASSVGSHNQPQHF. CDR3 DNA: TGTGCCAGCAGTGTGGGTTCCCACAATCAGCCCCAGCATTTT.

This clonotype appeared a few times. CDR3 sequence: CASSPGSGRSGELFF. The CDR3 DNA is TGTGCCAGCAGTCCGGGTAGCGGGAGGTCCGGGGAGCTGTTTTTT. The chain has TRBV11-3 and TRBJ2-2; 10 bases agree with TRBD2. J was trimmed by 6 bases and V by 6 bases; bases with no gene match: 7. This CDR3 region has 15 residues. The germline CDR1 and CDR2 sequences are SGHNT and YENEEA.

The chain joins TRBV12-3 or TRBV12-4 to TRBJ2-5, with TRBD2 identical over 7 bases. Unmatched junction bases numbered 3, after V lost 4 bases and J lost 7 bases. The CDR3 has 12 residues. In nucleotides, the CDR3 is TGTGCCAGCAGTTGGACTAGTGGGACCCAGTACTTC. Its translation: CASSWTSGTQYF.

This rearrangement joins TRBV9 to TRBJ1-5; weak D call: TRBD1 (5 bases). The CDR3 spans 15 residues. Germline V lookup: CDR1 SGDLS, CDR2 YYNGEE. V lost 6 bases to trimming and J lost 2 bases, with 15 bases between them. CDR3 nucleotides: TGTGCCAGCAACCAAGAAGGGGTGGGCAATCAGCCCCAGCATTTT. Translating it yields CASNQEGVGNQPQHF.

This clonotype was seen a handful of times. The J gene is TRBJ2-2, the V gene TRBV27; maybe TRBD2 (7 bases). Germline CDR1 and CDR2: MNHEY and SMNVEV (reference sequence). Trimming cost V 0 bases and J 5 bases, with 13 bases left between them. The CDR3 contains 16 residues. CDR3 amino acids: CASSLSGGPWTGELFF. In DNA form, the CDR3 reads TGTGCCAGCAGTTTATCGGGGGGGCCTTGGACCGGGGAGCTGTTTTTT.

The chain carries TRBV6-5 and TRBJ2-3; no reliable D call. There are 15 residues in the CDR3. Germline loops: CDR1 MNHEY, CDR2 SVGAGI. V dropped 8 bases and J dropped 1 base, with 16 bases sitting between them. The CDR3 loop reads CASGFSRWGTDTQYF. The CDR3 DNA is TGTGCCAGCGGTTTCAGCCGTTGGGGCACAGATACGCAGTATTTT.